This T cell receptor beta chain was found in a study of T cell changes during pregnancy in multiple sclerosis. This CDR3 spans 13 amino acids. The trim removed 5 bases at V and 8 bases at J, leaving 8 bases unmatched. Germline CDR1 is SGHTA and CDR2 is FQGNSA. Sequenced by immunoSEQ multiplex PCR; TCRdb stores in-frame clones only, minus some. Among about 38,000 clones, 70% to 90% were seen once, and the ten largest hold 0.55% to 0.7%. This receptor was identified in a female donor with multiple sclerosis, enrolled in a pregnancy study. The V and J genes are TRBV7-2 and TRBJ1-1, with TRBD1 identical over 7 bases. The sequences come from CD4+ T cells from peripheral blood mononuclear cells, collected before pregnancy. The DNA of the CDR3 is TGTGCCAGCAGCCTCTGGACAGGCGTCGAAGCTTTCTTT. Translating gives CASSLWTGVEAFF.